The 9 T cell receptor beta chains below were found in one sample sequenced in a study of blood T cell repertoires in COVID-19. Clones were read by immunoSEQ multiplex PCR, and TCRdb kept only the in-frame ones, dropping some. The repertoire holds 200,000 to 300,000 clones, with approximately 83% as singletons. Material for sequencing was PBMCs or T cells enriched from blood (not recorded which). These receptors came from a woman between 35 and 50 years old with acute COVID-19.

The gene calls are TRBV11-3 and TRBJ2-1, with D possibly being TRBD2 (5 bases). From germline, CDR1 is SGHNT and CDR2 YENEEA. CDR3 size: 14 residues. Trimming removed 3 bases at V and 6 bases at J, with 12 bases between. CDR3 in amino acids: CASSFLRGGNEQFF. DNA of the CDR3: TGTGCCAGCAGCTTCCTTCGGGGTGGCAATGAGCAGTTCTTC.

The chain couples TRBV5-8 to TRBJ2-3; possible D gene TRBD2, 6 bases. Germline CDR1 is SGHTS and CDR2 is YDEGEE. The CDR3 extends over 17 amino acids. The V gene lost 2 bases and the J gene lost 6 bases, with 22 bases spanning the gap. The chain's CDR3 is CASSFTTLAGLSDTQYF. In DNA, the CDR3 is TGTGCCAGCAGCTTCACTACTCTTGCGGGATTATCGGATACGCAGTATTTT.

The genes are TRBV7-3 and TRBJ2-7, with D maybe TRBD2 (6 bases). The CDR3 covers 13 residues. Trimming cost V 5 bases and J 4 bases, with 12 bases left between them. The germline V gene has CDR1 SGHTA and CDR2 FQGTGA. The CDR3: CASSEGRGYEQYF. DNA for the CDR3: TGTGCCAGCAGCGAGGGGCGGGGATACGAGCAGTACTTC.

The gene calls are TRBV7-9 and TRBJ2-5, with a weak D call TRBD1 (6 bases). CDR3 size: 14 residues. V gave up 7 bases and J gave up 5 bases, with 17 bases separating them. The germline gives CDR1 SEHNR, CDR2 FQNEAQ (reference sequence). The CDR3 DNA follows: TGTGCCAGCACCAATCTCGGCCAGGGGGAGACCCAGTACTTC. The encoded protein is CASTNLGQGETQYF. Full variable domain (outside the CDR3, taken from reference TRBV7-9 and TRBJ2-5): DTGVSQNPRHKITKRGQNVTFRCDPISEHNRLYWYRQTLGQGPEFLTYFQNEAQLEKSRLLSDRFSAERPKGSFSTLEIQRTEQGDSAMYLCASTNLGQGETQYFGPGTRLLVL.

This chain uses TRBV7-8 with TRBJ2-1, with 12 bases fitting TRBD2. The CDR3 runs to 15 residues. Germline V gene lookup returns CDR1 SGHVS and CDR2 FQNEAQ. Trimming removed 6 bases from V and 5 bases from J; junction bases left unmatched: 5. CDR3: CASRLTSGGNNEQFF. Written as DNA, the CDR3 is TGTGCCAGCAGGTTGACTAGCGGGGGAAACAATGAGCAGTTCTTC.

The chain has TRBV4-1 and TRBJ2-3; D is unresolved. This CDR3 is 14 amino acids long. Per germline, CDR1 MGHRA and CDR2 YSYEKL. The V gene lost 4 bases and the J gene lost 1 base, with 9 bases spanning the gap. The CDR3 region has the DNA TGCGCCAGCAGCCCACTCCTGGGCACAGATACGCAGTATTTT. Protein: CASSPLLGTDTQYF.

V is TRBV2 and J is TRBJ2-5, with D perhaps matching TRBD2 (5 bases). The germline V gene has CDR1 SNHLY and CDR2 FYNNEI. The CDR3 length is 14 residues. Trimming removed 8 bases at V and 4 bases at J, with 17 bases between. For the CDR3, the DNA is TGTGCCAGCGCCACTTCCGGGGTTATAGAGACCCAGTACTTC. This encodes CASATSGVIETQYF.

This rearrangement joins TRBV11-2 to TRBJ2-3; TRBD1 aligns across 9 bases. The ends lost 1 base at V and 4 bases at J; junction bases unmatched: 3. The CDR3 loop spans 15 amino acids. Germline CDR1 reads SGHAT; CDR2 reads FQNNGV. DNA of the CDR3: TGTGCCAGCAGCTTAGGGGACAGGGAGGCAGATACGCAGTATTTT. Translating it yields CASSLGDREADTQYF. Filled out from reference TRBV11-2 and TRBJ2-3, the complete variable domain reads EAGVAQSPRYKIIEKRQSVAFWCNPISGHATLYWYQQILGQGPKLLIQFQNNGVVDDSQLPKDRFSAERLKGVDSTLKIQPAKLEDSAVYLCASSLGDREADTQYFGPGTRLTVL.

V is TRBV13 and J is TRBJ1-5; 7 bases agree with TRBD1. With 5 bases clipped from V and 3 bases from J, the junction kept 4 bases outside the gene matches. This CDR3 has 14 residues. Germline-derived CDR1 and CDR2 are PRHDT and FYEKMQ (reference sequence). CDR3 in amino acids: CASSRGQVNQPQHF. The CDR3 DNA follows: TGTGCCAGCAGCCGAGGACAGGTCAATCAGCCCCAGCATTTT.